A single sample is the source of the 17 T cell receptor beta chains below, sequenced in a study of CD8+CD57+ T cells in acquired aplastic anemia. Researchers used genomic DNA as the template to profile TCR beta VDJ and CDR3. In TCRdb, the reads were re-called with MiXCR into one record per CDR3 protein. Found here are some 410,000 distinct CDR3 sequences, approximately 70% of them singletons; the top ten hold less than 4%. Sequencing was performed on sorted CD4+, CD8+, or CD8+CD57+ T cells (not recorded which) from PBMCs. These receptors were taken from a human donor in good health, serving as a control.

The chain combines TRBV4-3 with TRBJ1-1; D gene ambiguous. This CDR3 region has 11 residues. Trimming removed 5 bases at V and 10 bases at J, with 11 bases between. Germline V gives CDR1 LGHNA, CDR2 YSLEER. In DNA, the CDR3 is TGCGCCAGCAGCTTCGACGGTGGAGCTTTCTTT. Residues: CASSFDGGAFF.

This clonotype occurred many times. CDR3 sequence: CASARRAQETQYF. DNA for the CDR3: TGTGCCAGCGCCCGTAGGGCTCAAGAGACCCAGTACTTC. V usage is TRBV2 and J usage is TRBJ2-5, with D unresolved. Germline CDR1 is SNHLY and CDR2 is FYNNEI. Trimming took 8 bases from V and 2 from J, leaving 12 bases between them. The CDR3 totals 13 residues.

This clonotype occurred a few times. V and J are TRBV19 and TRBJ2-3; no clear D. The V end was cut by 7 bases, the J end by 0 bases, with 5 bases between. This CDR3 spans 12 amino acids. Germline CDR1 is LNHDA and CDR2 is SQIVND (reference sequence). The CDR3 DNA follows: TGTGCCAGTACTGGAAGCACAGATACGCAGTATTTT. As protein: CASTGSTDTQYF.

Here the CDR3 reads CASSWNGGGTEAFF. The CDR3 DNA reads TGTGCCAGCAGTTGGAACGGGGGGGGCACTGAAGCTTTCTTT. The chain is built from TRBV9 and TRBJ1-1, with D maybe TRBD1 (5 bases). Deletions cut 5 bases from V and 4 bases from J, with 15 bases between. This CDR3 is 14 amino acids long. Germline V gene lookup returns CDR1 SGDLS and CDR2 YYNGEE.

The rearrangement uses TRBV20-1 and TRBJ1-5; no firm D call. In germline, CDR1 is DFQATT, CDR2 SNEGSKA (reference sequence). The CDR3 runs to 13 residues. Trimming shortened V by 4 bases and J by 11 bases, and 18 bases separated the two germline ends. The CDR3 is CSANNPPLHSQHF. The CDR3 region has the DNA TGCAGTGCTAACAATCCACCCCTCCACTCCCAGCATTTT.

This chain connects TRBV12-3 or TRBV12-4 to TRBJ2-7; D perhaps matches TRBD2 (5 bases). V was clipped by 9 bases and J by 2 bases, with 14 bases between them. The CDR3 has 13 residues. CDR3 in amino acids: CASGLRDTYEQYF. The CDR3 bases are TGTGCCAGTGGCCTTCGGGATACCTACGAGCAGTACTTC.

The rearrangement joins TRBV6-9 to TRBJ2-2; TRBD1 matches at 9 bases. The CDR3 loop spans 15 amino acids. V trimming: 9 bases; J trimming: 6 bases; junction bases outside the gene matches: 11. Germline CDR1 is MNHGY and CDR2 is SVAAGI. CDR3 in amino acids: CASMGDRVFAGELFF. CDR3 DNA: TGTGCCAGTATGGGGGACAGGGTCTTCGCCGGGGAGCTGTTTTTT.

This sequence joins TRBV5-5 and TRBJ1-5, with D unresolved. The V end lost 2 bases, the J end lost 3 bases, and 6 bases lay between the germline ends. The CDR3 consists of 13 residues. CDR1 and CDR2 (germline): SGHKS, YYEKEE (reference sequence). CDR3 DNA sequence: TGTGCCAGCAGCTTTTCACCCAATCAGCCCCAGCATTTT. Its protein is CASSFSPNQPQHF.

The chain combines TRBV7-9 with TRBJ1-3, with D hard to call. Germline V gene sequence: CDR1 SEHNR, CDR2 FQNEAQ (reference sequence). The germline V and J ends were trimmed by 6 bases and 0 bases, with 9 bases remaining between them. The CDR3 is 14 residues long. The CDR3 spells CASRLHSSGNTIYF. Here the CDR3 DNA reads TGTGCCAGCAGATTACATTCCTCTGGAAACACCATATATTTT.

This clonotype occurred once. The chain is built from TRBV19 and TRBJ1-4; unclear D gene. V dropped 3 bases and J dropped 5 bases, with 10 bases sitting between them. The CDR3 spans 14 residues. CDR1 and CDR2 (germline): LNHDA, SQIVND (reference sequence). CDR3 DNA sequence: TGTGCCAGTAGTATGACGGGAGCAAATGAAAAACTGTTTTTT. As protein: CASSMTGANEKLFF.

In this sample, this clonotype turned up once. One end of the junction does not line up with germline, which may come from a read error. The chain is built from TRBV9 and TRBJ2-7, with D possibly matching TRBD2 (5 bases). Germline values: CDR1 SGDLS, CDR2 YYNGEE. The CDR3 spans 13 residues. Here the CDR3 DNA reads TGTGCCAGCAGGTTGGGCCCGTACACCGGGGAGCAGTTC. Translating gives CASRLGPYTGEQF.

V is TRBV9 and J is TRBJ2-2; 8 nucleotides match TRBD1. Trimming at V came to 4 bases and at J to 6 bases, leaving 8 bases not matched to a gene. Germline CDR1 SGDLS, CDR2 YYNGEE. This CDR3 region has 15 residues. CDR3: CASSFRTGHAGELFF. The CDR3 nucleotides read TGTGCCAGCAGCTTCCGGACAGGGCACGCCGGGGAGCTGTTTTTT.

To note about this clonotype: A read error may account for a junction end that differs from germline. The J gene is TRBJ1-4, the V gene TRBV7-2; unclear D gene. CDR1 is SGHTA, CDR2 FQGNSA, per germline. The CDR3 is made up of 14 amino acids. CDR3 loop: CASSLRAQCENLFF. DNA for the CDR3: TGTGCCAGCAGCTTACGAGCCCAGTGTGAAAACCTGTTTTTT. The full variable domain, rest sourced from reference TRBV7-2 and TRBJ1-4, is GAGVSQSPSNKVTEKGKDVELRCDPISGHTALYWYRQSLGQGLEFLIYFQGNSAPDKSGLPSDRFSAERTGGSVSTLTIQRTQQEDSAVYLCASSLRAQCENLFFGSGTQLSVL.

In this sample, this clonotype turned up a few times. V and J are TRBV15 and TRBJ1-5; D is unresolved. V lost 2 bases and J lost 1, with 12 bases in between. The CDR3 runs 16 residues. Germline values: CDR1 LNHNV, CDR2 YYDKDF (reference sequence). As DNA, the CDR3 is TGTGCCACCAGCAGACCTCCGACCGGAAGCAATCAGCCCCAGCATTTT. Amino acids: CATSRPPTGSNQPQHF.

Only one count was recorded for this clonotype. The CDR3 region is CASSESTGDEIVSNQPQHF. The CDR3 bases are TGTGCCAGCAGTGAAAGTACAGGCGACGAGATCGTCAGCAATCAGCCCCAGCATTTT. The chain uses TRBV6-1 and TRBJ1-5, with a tentative D call TRBD1 (5 bases). Trimming removed 2 bases from V and 1 base from J, with 21 bases in between. The CDR3 runs 19 residues. Germline lookup yields CDR1 MNHNS and CDR2 SASEGT.

This clonotype came up once. The chain uses TRBV7-9 and TRBJ2-3, with 11 bases aligning to TRBD1. After removal of 3 bases from V and 4 bases from J, the junction contained 6 bases not matched to a gene. Germline V gene sequence: CDR1 SEHNR, CDR2 FQNEAQ (reference sequence). The CDR3 has 16 residues. The chain's CDR3 is CASSFGQGAAADTQYF. The CDR3 coding sequence is TGTGCCAGCAGCTTCGGACAGGGGGCAGCGGCAGATACGCAGTATTTT.

This clonotype was found many times. V and J are TRBV4-2 and TRBJ2-2; no definite D call. The CDR3 totals 16 residues. Germline CDR1 and CDR2: LGHNA and YNFKEQ. Trimming stripped 1 base from V and 2 bases from J, with 11 bases between. CDR3 coding DNA: TGTGCCAGCAGCCAAGTAGAAAGCTTAAACACCGGGGAGCTGTTTTTT. Encoded protein: CASSQVESLNTGELFF.